The next 23 T cell receptor beta chains were all read from a single sample in a study of blood T cell repertoires in COVID-19. The data were produced by immunoSEQ multiplex PCR, yet TCRdb's version contains in-frame clones alone and is incomplete. The sample has roughly 200,000 clones; over 70% are singletons. Material: peripheral blood. The source of these receptors is a man aged 40-49 years with active or convalescent COVID-19.

V gene TRBV5-1 combines with J gene TRBJ1-2; no clear D gene. CDR3 length: 18 residues. The germline V gene encodes CDR1 SGHRS and CDR2 YFSETQ. V was trimmed by 3 bases and J by 0 bases, leaving 21 bases between them. This CDR3 is CASSSHGSPIAPNYGYTF. Here the CDR3 DNA reads TGCGCCAGCAGCTCGCACGGGAGCCCGATCGCCCCTAACTATGGCTACACCTTC.

This chain links TRBV10-3 with TRBJ1-1; D is ambiguous. This CDR3 spans 14 amino acids. Germline CDR1 is ENHRY and CDR2 is SYGVKD. The germline V and J ends were trimmed by 7 bases and 4 bases, with 16 bases remaining between them. The CDR3 reads CAITREPDSTEAFF. The CDR3 region has the DNA TGTGCCATCACCCGGGAACCAGACTCCACTGAAGCTTTCTTT.

This chain connects TRBV10-3 to TRBJ1-1; D remains unclear. V shed 3 bases and J shed 1 base, with 6 bases lying between them. CDR1 ENHRY and CDR2 SYGVKD come from the germline V gene. CDR3 length: 13 amino acids. Here the CDR3 DNA reads TGTGCCATCAGTGATACGGGGAACACTGAAGCTTTCTTT. Translation gives CAISDTGNTEAFF.

This chain links TRBV2 with TRBJ1-1; D possibly corresponds to TRBD1 (5 bases). The CDR3 totals 13 residues. Per the germline V gene, CDR1 is SNHLY and CDR2 is FYNNEI. Trimming left V 10 bases short and J 4 bases short, with 16 bases between. The CDR3 loop is CATSAGVGTEAFF. The DNA of the CDR3 is TGTGCCACCAGCGCGGGGGTGGGCACTGAAGCTTTCTTT.

The V call is TRBV4-1, the J call TRBJ1-2; D gene uncertain. From germline, CDR1 is MGHRA and CDR2 YSYEKL. The germline V and J ends were trimmed by 0 bases and 5 bases, with 10 bases remaining between them. This CDR3 spans 14 amino acids. The CDR3 DNA reads as TGCGCCAGCAGCCAAGAAGACGGAGCTTATGGCTACACCTTC. This sequence encodes CASSQEDGAYGYTF.

This chain joins TRBV9 and TRBJ1-2; 9 bases fit TRBD1. Germline V gene lookup returns CDR1 SGDLS and CDR2 YYNGEE. The CDR3 length is 14 residues. J lost 3 bases, V lost 4 bases, and 4 bases had no gene match. The CDR3 spells CASSPRTGDYGYTF. The CDR3 region has the DNA TGTGCCAGCAGCCCACGGACAGGGGACTATGGCTACACCTTC. Full variable domain (remainder filled in from reference TRBV9 and TRBJ1-2): DSGVTQTPKHLITATGQRVTLRCSPRSGDLSVYWYQQSLDQGLQFLIQYYNGEERAKGNILERFSAQQFPDLHSELNLSSLELGDSALYFCASSPRTGDYGYTFGSGTRLTVV.

V usage is TRBV25-1 and J usage is TRBJ2-7, with 10 bases fitting TRBD1. This CDR3 contains 14 residues. Germline V gives CDR1 MGHDK, CDR2 SYGVNS. V dropped 5 bases and J dropped 2; count of bases not matched to a gene: 3. The CDR3 protein is CASSSGQGAYEQYF. CDR3 in DNA: TGTGCCAGCAGTTCAGGACAGGGGGCCTACGAGCAGTACTTC.

CDR3 residues: CATSEPRTGAGGTGELFF. CDR3 coding DNA: TGTGCCACCAGTGAACCACGGACAGGGGCCGGAGGTACCGGGGAGCTGTTTTTT. The V gene is TRBV24-1, the J gene TRBJ2-2, with TRBD1 matching over 9 bases. Unmatched junction bases numbered 13, after V lost 4 bases and J lost 5 bases. From germline, CDR1 is KGHDR and CDR2 SFDVKD. The CDR3 runs 18 residues.

This sequence joins TRBV30 and TRBJ1-1; D may be TRBD1 (6 bases). The V and J ends lost 2 bases and 4 bases respectively, with 14 bases between them. The CDR3 contains 14 residues. The germline gives CDR1 GTSNPN, CDR2 SVGIG (reference sequence). CDR3 amino acids: CAWSSTGGATEAFF. The CDR3 region has the DNA TGTGCCTGGAGTTCGACCGGGGGGGCCACTGAAGCTTTCTTT.

This sequence joins TRBV7-2 and TRBJ1-1; D gene unclear. CDR1 is SGHTA, CDR2 FQGNSA, per germline. The CDR3 sequence is 14 residues long. The germline V and J ends were trimmed by 0 bases and 5 bases, with 10 bases remaining between them. Here the CDR3 reads CASSLARLTTEAFF. CDR3 nucleotide sequence: TGTGCCAGCAGCTTAGCGCGCCTAACGACTGAAGCTTTCTTT.

This clone was seen a single time. CDR3 sequence: CASSSLQGQGHYEQYF. For the CDR3, the DNA is TGTGCCAGCAGCTCCCTACAGGGACAGGGGCACTACGAGCAGTACTTC. The gene calls are TRBV11-2 and TRBJ2-7, with 10 positions matching TRBD1. The CDR3 has 16 amino acids. Germline V gene sequence: CDR1 SGHAT, CDR2 FQNNGV. J lost 3 bases, V lost 4 bases, and 9 bases had no gene match.

The genes are TRBV6-5 and TRBJ2-7; maybe TRBD2 (6 bases). V was cut by 8 bases and J by 6 bases, with 14 bases left in between. The CDR3 extends over 12 amino acids. Germline CDR1 reads MNHEY; CDR2 reads SVGAGI. CDR3 in DNA: TGTGCCAGCGGTAGGGAGCGGGTCGAGCAGTACTTC. Translating it yields CASGRERVEQYF.

The rearrangement joins TRBV5-1 to TRBJ1-5; D possibly corresponds to TRBD1 (5 bases). Germline CDR1 and CDR2: SGHRS and YFSETQ. This CDR3 spans 13 amino acids. V dropped 3 bases and J dropped 4 bases, with 8 bases sitting between them. As DNA, the CDR3 is TGCGCCAGCAGCTGGGGGGGAAATCAGCCCCAGCATTTT. Its translation: CASSWGGNQPQHF.

V gene TRBV7-2 combines with J gene TRBJ1-2; D gene uncertain. Germline V CDR1 and CDR2: SGHTA, FQGNSA. The CDR3 runs to 13 residues. Trimming took 5 bases from V and 2 from J, leaving 9 bases between them. CDR3 loop: CASSKDGNYGYTF. The CDR3 DNA is TGTGCCAGCAGCAAAGACGGGAACTATGGCTACACCTTC.

The rearrangement uses TRBV7-9 and TRBJ1-4; no clear D. Trimming took off 2 bases at V and 3 bases at J, with 10 bases between the two ends. Per the germline V gene, CDR1 is SEHNR and CDR2 is FQNEAQ (reference sequence). The CDR3 extends over 15 amino acids. CDR3 in DNA: TGTGCCAGCAGCTTATCGTCCGCGGCTAATGAAAAACTGTTTTTT. It yields the protein CASSLSSAANEKLFF. Looking up the rest from reference TRBV7-9 and TRBJ1-4 gives the full variable domain: DTGVSQNPRHKITKRGQNVTFRCDPISEHNRLYWYRQTLGQGPEFLTYFQNEAQLEKSRLLSDRFSAERPKGSFSTLEIQRTEQGDSAMYLCASSLSSAANEKLFFGSGTQLSVL.

This clone was counted only a few times. The chain recombines TRBV7-8 with TRBJ2-1, with TRBD2 matching over 7 bases. This CDR3 comprises 15 residues. Trimming took 2 bases from V and 7 from J; bases not matched to a gene: 8. Germline assignment: CDR1 SGHVS and CDR2 FQNEAQ. This CDR3 is CASSLFAGERNEQFF. CDR3 DNA sequence: TGTGCCAGCAGCTTATTCGCGGGAGAAAGGAATGAGCAGTTCTTC.

About this clone itself: Other nucleotide sequences from this sample produce the same CDR3. The chain has TRBV11-2 and TRBJ2-7, with 8 bases aligning to TRBD1. V was clipped by 4 bases and J by 6 bases; unmatched bases: 5. Germline V gene sequence: CDR1 SGHAT, CDR2 FQNNGV. This CDR3 is built from 13 residues. The CDR3 DNA reads TGTGCCAGCAGCTCTGGACAGGGTGGCGAGCAGTACTTC. This gives the protein CASSSGQGGEQYF.

This clone was detected once. This rearrangement joins TRBV7-9 to TRBJ1-4, with D possibly TRBD1 on 5 matching bases. Germline V gene data show CDR1 as SEHNR and CDR2 as FQNEAQ (reference sequence). The CDR3 runs 16 residues. Trimming cost V 5 bases and J 1 base, with 14 bases left between them. The CDR3 loop reads CASSLGVSGTNEKLFF. CDR3 nucleotide sequence: TGTGCCAGCAGCCTAGGGGTTTCGGGAACTAATGAAAAACTGTTTTTT.

The rearrangement joins TRBV6-2 or TRBV6-3 to TRBJ2-5; 9 positions match TRBD2. CDR1 and CDR2 (germline): MNHEY, SVGEGT. V was clipped by 5 bases and J by 9 bases; unmatched bases: 10. The CDR3 length is 14 residues. In nucleotides, the CDR3 is TGTGCCAGCAGTCGCCAGATAGCGGGGGAGTCCCAGTACTTC. Its translation is CASSRQIAGESQYF.

This clone was observed a single time. The CDR3 loop is CASSEGRPYYEQYF. The CDR3 region has the DNA TGCGCCAGCAGTGAGGGCAGGCCCTACTACGAGCAGTACTTC. This rearrangement joins TRBV10-2 to TRBJ2-7; D gene unclear. Germline loops: CDR1 WSHSY, CDR2 SAAADI. This CDR3 is 14 amino acids long. The V end was cut by 2 bases, the J end by 3 bases, with 11 bases between.

The V call is TRBV11-3, the J call TRBJ2-3; the match to TRBD2 covers 10 bases. CDR1 and CDR2 from the germline V gene are SGHNT and YENEEA. Unmatched junction bases numbered 16, after V lost 5 bases and J lost 5 bases. The CDR3 totals 18 residues. The CDR3 here is CASSQLDQRGGLGDTQYF. In DNA, the CDR3 is TGTGCCAGCAGCCAGCTGGACCAGCGGGGGGGCCTGGGAGATACGCAGTATTTT.

V and J are TRBV19 and TRBJ2-1; 7 nucleotides agree with TRBD1. V was pared by 9 bases and J by 5 bases, with 10 bases of the junction left unmatched. The length of the CDR3 is 14 residues. Germline values: CDR1 LNHDA, CDR2 SQIVND (reference sequence). CDR3 amino acids: CASQPGTENNEQFF. CDR3 DNA sequence: TGTGCCAGCCAACCCGGGACAGAGAACAATGAGCAGTTCTTC.

The V call is TRBV11-3, the J call TRBJ2-1, with 8 nucleotides matching TRBD2. V trimming: 8 bases; J trimming: 3 bases; junction bases outside the gene matches: 6. CDR1 is SGHNT and CDR2 is YENEEA in the germline V gene. CDR3 length equals 14 residues. CDR3 DNA sequence: TGTGCCAGCGGAGAGCGGGGGAGCTACAATGAGCAGTTCTTC. Its translation is CASGERGSYNEQFF.